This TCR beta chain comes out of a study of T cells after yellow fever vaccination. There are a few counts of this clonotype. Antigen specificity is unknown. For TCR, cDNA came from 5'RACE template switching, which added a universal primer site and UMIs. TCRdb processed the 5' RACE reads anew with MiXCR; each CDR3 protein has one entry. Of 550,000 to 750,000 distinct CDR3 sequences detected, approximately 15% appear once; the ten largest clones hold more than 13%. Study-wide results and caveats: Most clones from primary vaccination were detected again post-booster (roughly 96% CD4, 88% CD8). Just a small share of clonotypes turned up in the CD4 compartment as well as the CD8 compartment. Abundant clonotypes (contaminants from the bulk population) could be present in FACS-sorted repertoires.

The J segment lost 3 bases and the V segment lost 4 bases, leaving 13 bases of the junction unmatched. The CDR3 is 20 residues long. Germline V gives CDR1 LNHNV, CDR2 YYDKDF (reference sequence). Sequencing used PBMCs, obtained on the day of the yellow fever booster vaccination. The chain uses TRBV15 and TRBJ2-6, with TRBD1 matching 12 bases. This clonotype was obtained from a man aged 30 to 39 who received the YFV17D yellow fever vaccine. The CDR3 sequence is CATSTKSGTGGAGGANVLTF. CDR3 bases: TGTGCCACCAGCACAAAAAGTGGGACAGGGGGCGCCGGTGGGGCCAACGTCCTGACTTTC. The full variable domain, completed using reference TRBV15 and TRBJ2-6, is DAMVIQNPRYQVTQFGKPVTLSCSQTLNHNVMYWYQQKSSQAPKLLFHYYDKDFNNEADTPDNFQSRRPNTSFCFLDIRSPGLGDTAMYLCATSTKSGTGGAGGANVLTFGAGSRLTVL.